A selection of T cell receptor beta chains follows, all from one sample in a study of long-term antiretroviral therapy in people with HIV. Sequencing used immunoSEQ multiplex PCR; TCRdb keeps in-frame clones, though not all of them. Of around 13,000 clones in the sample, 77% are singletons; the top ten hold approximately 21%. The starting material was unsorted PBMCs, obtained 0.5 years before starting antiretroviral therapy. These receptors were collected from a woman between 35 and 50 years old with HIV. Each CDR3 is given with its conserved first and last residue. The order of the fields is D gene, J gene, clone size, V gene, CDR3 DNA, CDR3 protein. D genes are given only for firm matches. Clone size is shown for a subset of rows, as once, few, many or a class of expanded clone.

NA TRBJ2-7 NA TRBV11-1 TGTGCCAGCAGCTTTTCCGGACACCCACAGCAGTACTTC CASSFSGHPQQYF
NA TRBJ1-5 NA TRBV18 TGTGCCAGCTCACCGGAAATCAATCAGCCCCAGCATTTT CASSPEINQPQHF
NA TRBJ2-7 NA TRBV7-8 TGTGCCAGCAGCTCAATCGCGCTATCCTACGAGCAGTACTTC CASSSIALSYEQYF
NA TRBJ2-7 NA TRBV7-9 TGTGCCAGCAGCTCCCCCCCAGAAGGAGCCTACGAGCAGTACTTC CASSSPPEGAYEQYF
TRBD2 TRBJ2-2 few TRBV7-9 TGTGCCAGCAGCTTTAGCGGGTCTTACACCGGGGAGCTGTTTTTT CASSFSGSYTGELFF
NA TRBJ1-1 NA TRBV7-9 TGTGCCAGCAGCTTAAATAGGGGACATGGAGCTTTCTTT CASSLNRGHGAFF
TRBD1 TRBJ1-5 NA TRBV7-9 TGTGCCAGCAGCCTCGGACAGGGGAATCAGCCCCAGCATTTT CASSLGQGNQPQHF
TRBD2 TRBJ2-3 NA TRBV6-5 TGTGCCAGCAGTTACTCCGGGGGGGGGATCACAGATACGCAGTATTTT CASSYSGGGITDTQYF
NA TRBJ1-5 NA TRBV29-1 TGCAAAGGCAGGCCCCAGCATTTT CKGRPQHF
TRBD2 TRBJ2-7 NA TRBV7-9 TGTGCCAGCAGCTCCACCCTAGCGGGGGTGACCTACGAGCAGTACTTC CASSSTLAGVTYEQYF
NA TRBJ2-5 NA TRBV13 TGTGCCAGCAGCTTCACCGGGCTCCAAGGTACCCAGTACTTC CASSFTGLQGTQYF
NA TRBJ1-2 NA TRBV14 TGTGCCAGCAGCCAAGATCTAACAGCCCTCTATGGCTACACCTTC CASSQDLTALYGYTF
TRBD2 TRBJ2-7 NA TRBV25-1 TGTGCCAGCTGTAGCGGGAGCTCCTACGAGCAGTACTTC CASCSGSSYEQYF
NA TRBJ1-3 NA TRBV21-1 TGTGCCAGCAGCAAAGAACAGACAGGAGAGTACTCTGGAAACACCATATATTTT CASSKEQTGEYSGNTIYF
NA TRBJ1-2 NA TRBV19 TGTGCCCGTTGCGATGGCTACACCTTC CARCDGYTF
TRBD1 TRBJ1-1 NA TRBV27 TGTGCCAGCAGCTTGATCACAGGGGACCAAGGTGAAGCTTTCTTT CASSLITGDQGEAFF
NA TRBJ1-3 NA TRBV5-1 TGCGCCAGCAGCCCGGACAGCGGCGGCTCCGGAAACACCATATATTTT CASSPDSGGSGNTIYF
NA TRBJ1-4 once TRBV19 TGTGCCAGTAGTATCCGTCACGCGGCAACTAATGAAAAACTGTTTTTT CASSIRHAATNEKLFF
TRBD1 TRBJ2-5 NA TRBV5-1 TGCGCCAGCAGCTCGGACAGGGTGGGCCAAGAGACCCAGTACTTC CASSSDRVGQETQYF
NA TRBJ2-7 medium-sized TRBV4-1 TGCGCCAGCAGCCAAAGTCCCTCTGGCGGGACTCCCTACGAGCAGTACTTC CASSQSPSGGTPYEQYF
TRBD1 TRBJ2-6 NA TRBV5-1 TGCGCCAGCAGTCCCGGACAGGATCCCTCTGGGGCCAACGTCCTGACTTTC CASSPGQDPSGANVLTF
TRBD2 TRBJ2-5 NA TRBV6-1 TGTGCCAGCAGTGTCGGGACTAGCGGGTCTGGGACCCAGTACTTC CASSVGTSGSGTQYF
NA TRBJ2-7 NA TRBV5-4 TGTGCCAGCAGCTTGGCGGGGGGTGCCAGGGGCGGGTACGAGCAGTACTTC CASSLAGGARGGYEQYF
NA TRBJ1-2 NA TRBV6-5 TGTGCCAGCAGTTATGGGGACCTCCCCGGGGATGGCTACACCTTC CASSYGDLPGDGYTF
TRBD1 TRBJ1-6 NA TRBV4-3 TGCGCCAGCAGCCAAGTAGGGGGCTTAAATTCACCCCTCCACTTT CASSQVGGLNSPLHF
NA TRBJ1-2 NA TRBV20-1 TGCAGTGCCTCCCCCAGTGGCTACACCTTC CSASPSGYTF
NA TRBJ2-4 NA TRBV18 TGTGCCAGCTCACCCCCGGAGGCAGCCAAAAACATTCAGTACTTC CASSPPEAAKNIQYF
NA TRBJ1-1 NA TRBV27 TGTGCCAGCAGCTCCACACGAGAAGCTTTCTTT CASSSTREAFF
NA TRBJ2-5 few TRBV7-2 TGTGCCAGCAGCTGGGCCGGGGAGACCCAGTACTTC CASSWAGETQYF
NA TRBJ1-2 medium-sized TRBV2 TGTGCCAGCAGTGCGGGTTTTAACTATGGCTACACCTTC CASSAGFNYGYTF
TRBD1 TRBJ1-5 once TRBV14 TGTGCCAGCAGAAGACAGGGCTGCAATCAGCCCCAGCATTTT CASRRQGCNQPQHF
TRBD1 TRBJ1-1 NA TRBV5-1 TGCGCCAGCAGCCAAACGACAGGGGGCGGCCGTGAAGCTTTCTTT CASSQTTGGGREAFF
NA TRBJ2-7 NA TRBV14 TGTGCCAGCAGCCGTTTTGGGGATTCCTACGAGCAGTACTTC CASSRFGDSYEQYF
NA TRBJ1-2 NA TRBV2 TGTGCCAGCAGTGACGTCCTCGGACCCTATGGCTACACCTTC CASSDVLGPYGYTF
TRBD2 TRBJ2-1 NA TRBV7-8 TGTGCCAGCAGCTCTAGCGGGGGGGTTTACAATGAGCAGTTCTTC CASSSSGGVYNEQFF
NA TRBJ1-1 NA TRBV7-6 TGTGCCAGCAGTTCTCTCTCGGGGGCTTTGAACACTGAAGCTTTCTTT CASSSLSGALNTEAFF
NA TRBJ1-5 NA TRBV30 TGTGCCTGGAGTATTACGGGGGGTCAGCCCCAGCATTTT CAWSITGGQPQHF
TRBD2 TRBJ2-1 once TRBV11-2 TGTGCCAGCAGCTTAGTTCCTAGCGGAGAGTTATTCTACAATGAGCAGTTCTTC CASSLVPSGELFYNEQFF
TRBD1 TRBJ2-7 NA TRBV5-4 TGTGCCAGCAGCGCGGCGGGGACAGGGAGTTACGAGCAGTACTTC CASSAAGTGSYEQYF
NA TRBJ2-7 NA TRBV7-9 TGTGCCAGCAGCGGAGGGTCAGGGTCCCCGAACGAGCAGTACTTC CASSGGSGSPNEQYF
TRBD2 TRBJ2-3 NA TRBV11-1 TGTGCCAGCAGCTTAAGACTAGCGCCAGGGGATACGCAGTATTTT CASSLRLAPGDTQYF
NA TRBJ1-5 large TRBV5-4 TGTGCCAGCAGCTCTGAGGCAGATCAGCCCCAGCATTTT CASSSEADQPQHF
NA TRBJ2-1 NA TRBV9 TGTGCCAGCAGCGTAGATGCGGGAAGAATGTATGAGCAGTTCTTC CASSVDAGRMYEQFF
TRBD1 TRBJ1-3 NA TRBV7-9 TGTGCCAGCAGCCCGGGACAGGGAGCCTCATCTGGAAACACCATATATTTT CASSPGQGASSGNTIYF
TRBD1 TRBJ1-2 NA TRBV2 TGTGCCAGCAGTGACTATCGGGACAGCTACTATTATGGCTACACCTTC CASSDYRDSYYYGYTF
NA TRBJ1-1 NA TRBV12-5 TGTGCTAGTGGTTTGTCCGAGGGCACTGAAGCTTTCTTT CASGLSEGTEAFF